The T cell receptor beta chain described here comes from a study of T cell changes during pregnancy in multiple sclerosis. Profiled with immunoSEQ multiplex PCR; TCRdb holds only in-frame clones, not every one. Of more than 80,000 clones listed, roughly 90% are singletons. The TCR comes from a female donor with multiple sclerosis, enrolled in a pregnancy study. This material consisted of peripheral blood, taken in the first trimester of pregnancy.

The CDR3 nucleotides are TGTGCCAGCAGTTTAGGGCGGGGTGAGCAGTTCTTC. It translates to CASSLGRGEQFF. V is TRBV28 and J is TRBJ2-1; D perhaps matches TRBD2 (6 bases). Trimming cost V 2 bases and J 9 bases, with 8 bases left between them. Germline CDR1 and CDR2: MDHEN and SYDVKM. CDR3 size: 12 residues.